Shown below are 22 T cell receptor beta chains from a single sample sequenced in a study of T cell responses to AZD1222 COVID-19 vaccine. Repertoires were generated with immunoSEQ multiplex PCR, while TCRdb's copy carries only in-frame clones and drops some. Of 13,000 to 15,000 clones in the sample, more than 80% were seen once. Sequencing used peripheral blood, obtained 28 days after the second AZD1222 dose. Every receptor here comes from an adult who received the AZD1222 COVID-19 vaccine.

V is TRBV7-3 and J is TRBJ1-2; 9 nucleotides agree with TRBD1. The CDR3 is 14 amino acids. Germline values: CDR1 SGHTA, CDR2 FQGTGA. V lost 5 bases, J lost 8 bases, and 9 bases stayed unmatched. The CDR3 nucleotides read TGTGCCAGCAGCCCCACAGGGGGCGCAGGGGGCTACACCTTC. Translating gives CASSPTGGAGGYTF.

CDR3 nucleotide sequence: TGTGCCATCAGTGCTGACCTAAACACTGAAGCTTTCTTT. Protein product: CAISADLNTEAFF. The rearrangement links TRBV10-3 to TRBJ1-1; D call uncertain. Germline CDR1 and CDR2: ENHRY and SYGVKD. V gave up 4 bases and J gave up 2 bases, with 8 bases separating them. The CDR3 loop spans 13 amino acids.

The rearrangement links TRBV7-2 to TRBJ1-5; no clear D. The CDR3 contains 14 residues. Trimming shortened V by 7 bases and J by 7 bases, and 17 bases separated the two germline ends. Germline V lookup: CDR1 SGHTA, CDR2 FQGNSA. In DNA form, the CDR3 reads TGTGCCAGCACCTCGCCCCAAGGAAGCCAGCCCCAGCATTTT. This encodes CASTSPQGSQPQHF.

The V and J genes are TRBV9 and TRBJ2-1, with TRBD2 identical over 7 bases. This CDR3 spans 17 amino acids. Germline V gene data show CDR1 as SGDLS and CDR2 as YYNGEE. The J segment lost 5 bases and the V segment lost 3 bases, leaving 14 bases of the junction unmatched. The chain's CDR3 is CASSATVRSGVDNEQFF. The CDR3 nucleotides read TGTGCCAGCAGCGCAACGGTGAGGAGCGGGGTAGACAATGAGCAGTTCTTC.

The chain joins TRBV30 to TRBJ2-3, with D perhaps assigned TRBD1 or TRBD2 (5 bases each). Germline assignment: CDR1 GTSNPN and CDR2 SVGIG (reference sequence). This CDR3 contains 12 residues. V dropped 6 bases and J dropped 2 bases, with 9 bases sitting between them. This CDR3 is CACRGPTDTQYF. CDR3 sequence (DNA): TGTGCCTGCCGGGGACCCACAGATACGCAGTATTTT.

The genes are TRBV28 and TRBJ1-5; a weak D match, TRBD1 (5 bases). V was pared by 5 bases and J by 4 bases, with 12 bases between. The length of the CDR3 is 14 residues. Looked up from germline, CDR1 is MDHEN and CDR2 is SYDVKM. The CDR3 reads CASSAGADNQPQHF. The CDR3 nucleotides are TGTGCCAGCAGTGCCGGGGCTGATAATCAGCCCCAGCATTTT.

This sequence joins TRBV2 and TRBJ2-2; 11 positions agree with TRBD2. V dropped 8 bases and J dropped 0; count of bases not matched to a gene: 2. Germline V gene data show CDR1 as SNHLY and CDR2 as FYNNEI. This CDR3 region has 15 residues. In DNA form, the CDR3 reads TGTGCCAGCTCTAGCGGGGGGACGAACACCGGGGAGCTGTTTTTT. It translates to CASSSGGTNTGELFF.

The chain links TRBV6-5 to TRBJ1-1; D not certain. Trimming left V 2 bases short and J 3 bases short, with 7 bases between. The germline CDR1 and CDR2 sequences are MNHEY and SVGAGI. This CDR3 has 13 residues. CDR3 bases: TGTGCCAGCAGTTACCTACTAGACACTGAAGCTTTCTTT. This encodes CASSYLLDTEAFF.

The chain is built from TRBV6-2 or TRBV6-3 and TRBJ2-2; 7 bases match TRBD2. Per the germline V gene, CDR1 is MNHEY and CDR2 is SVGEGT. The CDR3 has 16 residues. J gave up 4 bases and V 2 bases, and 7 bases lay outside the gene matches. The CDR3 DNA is TGTGCCAGCAGTTACCGGGGGGACTCCGGCACCGGGGAGCTGTTTTTT. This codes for CASSYRGDSGTGELFF.

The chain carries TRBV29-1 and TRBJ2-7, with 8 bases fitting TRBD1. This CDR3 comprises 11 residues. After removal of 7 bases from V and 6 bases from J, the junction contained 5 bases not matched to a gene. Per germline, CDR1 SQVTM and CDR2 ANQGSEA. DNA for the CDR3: TGCAGCGGCTGGGACAGGAGCGAGCAGTACTTC. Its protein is CSGWDRSEQYF.

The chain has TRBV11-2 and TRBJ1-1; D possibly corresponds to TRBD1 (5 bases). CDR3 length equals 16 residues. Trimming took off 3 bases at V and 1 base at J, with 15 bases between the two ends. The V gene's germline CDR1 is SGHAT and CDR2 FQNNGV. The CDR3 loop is CASSLNPGGWNTEAFF. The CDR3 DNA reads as TGTGCCAGCAGCTTGAACCCGGGGGGGTGGAACACTGAAGCTTTCTTT.

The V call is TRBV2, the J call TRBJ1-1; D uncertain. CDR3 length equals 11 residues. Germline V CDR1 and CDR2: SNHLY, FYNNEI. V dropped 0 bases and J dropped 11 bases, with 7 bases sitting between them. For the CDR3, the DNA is TGTGCCAGCAGTGAAGCGGTCAGTGCTTTCTTT. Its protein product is CASSEAVSAFF.

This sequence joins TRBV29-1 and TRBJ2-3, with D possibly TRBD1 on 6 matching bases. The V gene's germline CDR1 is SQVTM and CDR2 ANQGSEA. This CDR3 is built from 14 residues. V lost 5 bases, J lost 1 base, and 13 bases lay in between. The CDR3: CSVRTEDRTDTQYF. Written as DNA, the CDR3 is TGCAGCGTTCGGACAGAAGATCGCACAGATACGCAGTATTTT.

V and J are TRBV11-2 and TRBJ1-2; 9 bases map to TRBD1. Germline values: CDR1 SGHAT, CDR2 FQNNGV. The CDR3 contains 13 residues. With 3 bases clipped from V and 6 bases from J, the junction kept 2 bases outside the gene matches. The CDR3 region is CASSLTGGDGYTF. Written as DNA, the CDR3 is TGTGCCAGCAGCTTGACAGGGGGGGATGGCTACACCTTC.

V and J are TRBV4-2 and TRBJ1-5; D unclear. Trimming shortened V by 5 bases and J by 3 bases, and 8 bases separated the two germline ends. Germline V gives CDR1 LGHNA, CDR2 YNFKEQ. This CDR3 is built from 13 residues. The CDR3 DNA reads TGTGCCAGCAGCAAGTCAGACAATCAGCCCCAGCATTTT. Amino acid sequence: CASSKSDNQPQHF.

This CDR3 reads CASSLGPNQPQHF. CDR3 bases: TGTGCCAGCAGTCTAGGTCCAAATCAGCCCCAGCATTTT. The gene calls are TRBV2 and TRBJ1-5, with D unresolved. CDR1 is SNHLY, CDR2 FYNNEI, per germline. Trimming cost V 5 bases and J 4 bases, with 9 bases left between them. The CDR3 is 13 residues long.

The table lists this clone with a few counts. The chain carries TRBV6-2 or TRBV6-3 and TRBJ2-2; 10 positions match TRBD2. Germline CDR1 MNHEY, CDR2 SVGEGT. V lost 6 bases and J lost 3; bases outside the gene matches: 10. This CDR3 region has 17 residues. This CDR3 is CASSPLAGITDTGELFF. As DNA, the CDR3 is TGTGCCAGCAGCCCACTAGCGGGAATAACGGACACCGGGGAGCTGTTTTTT.

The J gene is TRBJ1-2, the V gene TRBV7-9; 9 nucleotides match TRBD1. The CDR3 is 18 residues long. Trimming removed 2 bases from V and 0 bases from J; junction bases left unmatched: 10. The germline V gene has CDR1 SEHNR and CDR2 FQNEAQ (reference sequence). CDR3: CASSLRVQGARSNYGYTF. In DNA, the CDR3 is TGTGCCAGCAGCTTAAGAGTACAGGGGGCACGATCTAACTATGGCTACACCTTC.

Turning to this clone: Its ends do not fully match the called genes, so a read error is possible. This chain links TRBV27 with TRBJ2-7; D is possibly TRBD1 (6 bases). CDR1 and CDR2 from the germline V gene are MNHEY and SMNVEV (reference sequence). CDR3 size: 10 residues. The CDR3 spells CASRSVGGNF. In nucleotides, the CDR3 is TGTGCCAGCAGGTCGGTAGGGGGAAACTTC.

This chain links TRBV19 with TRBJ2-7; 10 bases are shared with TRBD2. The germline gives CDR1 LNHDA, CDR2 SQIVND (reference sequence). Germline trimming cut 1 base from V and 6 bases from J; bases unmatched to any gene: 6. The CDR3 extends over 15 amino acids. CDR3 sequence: CASSIVSSGSGEQYF. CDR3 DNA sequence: TGTGCCAGTAGTATAGTATCTAGCGGGAGTGGCGAGCAGTACTTC. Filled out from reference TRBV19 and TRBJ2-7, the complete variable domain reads DGGITQSPKYLFRKEGQNVTLSCEQNLNHDAMYWYRQDPGQGLRLIYYSQIVNDFQKGDIAEGYSVSREKKESFPLTVTSAQKNPTAFYLCASSIVSSGSGEQYFGPGTRLTVT.

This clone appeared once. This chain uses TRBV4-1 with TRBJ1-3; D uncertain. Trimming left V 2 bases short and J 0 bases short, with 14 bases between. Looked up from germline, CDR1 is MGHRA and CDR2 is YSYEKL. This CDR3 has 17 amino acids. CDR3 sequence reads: CASSQSPGADSGNTIYF. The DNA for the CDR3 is TGCGCCAGCAGCCAAAGCCCGGGAGCGGACTCTGGAAACACCATATATTTT.

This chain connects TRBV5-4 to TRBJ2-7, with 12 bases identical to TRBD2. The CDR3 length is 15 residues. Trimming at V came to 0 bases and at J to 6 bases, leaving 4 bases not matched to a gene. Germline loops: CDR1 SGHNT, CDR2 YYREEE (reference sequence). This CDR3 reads CASSLDPLAGGEQYF. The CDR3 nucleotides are TGTGCCAGCAGCTTGGACCCACTAGCGGGAGGCGAGCAGTACTTC.